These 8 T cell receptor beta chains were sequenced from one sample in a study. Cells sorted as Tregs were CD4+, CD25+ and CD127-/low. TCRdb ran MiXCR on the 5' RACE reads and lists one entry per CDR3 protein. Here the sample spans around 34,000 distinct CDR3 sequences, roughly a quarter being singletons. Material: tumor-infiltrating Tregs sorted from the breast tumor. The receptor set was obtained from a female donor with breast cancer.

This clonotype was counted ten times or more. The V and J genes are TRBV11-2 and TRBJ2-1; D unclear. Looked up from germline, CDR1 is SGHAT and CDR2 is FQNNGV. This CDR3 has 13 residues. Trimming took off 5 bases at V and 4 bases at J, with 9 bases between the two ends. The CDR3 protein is CASSPNGYNEQFF. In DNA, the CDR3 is TGTGCCAGCAGCCCAAACGGGTACAATGAGCAGTTCTTC.

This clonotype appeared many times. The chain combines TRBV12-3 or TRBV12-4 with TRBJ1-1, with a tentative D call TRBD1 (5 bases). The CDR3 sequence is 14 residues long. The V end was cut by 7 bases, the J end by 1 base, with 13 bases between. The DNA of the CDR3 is TGTGCCAGCACCTGGGGACGGCAGAACACTGAAGCTTTCTTT. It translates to CASTWGRQNTEAFF.

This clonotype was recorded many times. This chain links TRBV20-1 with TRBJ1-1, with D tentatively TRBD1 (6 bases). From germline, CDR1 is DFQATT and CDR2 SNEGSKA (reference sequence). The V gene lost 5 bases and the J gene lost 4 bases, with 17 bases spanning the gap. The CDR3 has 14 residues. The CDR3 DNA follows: TGCAGTGCTCGACTGGGGGCTAAATTCACTGAAGCTTTCTTT. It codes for CSARLGAKFTEAFF.

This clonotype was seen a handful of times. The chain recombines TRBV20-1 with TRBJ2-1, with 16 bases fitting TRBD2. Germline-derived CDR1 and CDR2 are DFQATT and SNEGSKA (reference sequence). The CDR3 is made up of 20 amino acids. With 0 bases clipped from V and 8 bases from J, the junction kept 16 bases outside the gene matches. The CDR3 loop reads CSARDLGLAGGGNFSDEQFF. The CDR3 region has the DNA TGCAGTGCTAGAGATCTGGGACTAGCGGGAGGGGGAAACTTTAGCGATGAGCAGTTCTTC.

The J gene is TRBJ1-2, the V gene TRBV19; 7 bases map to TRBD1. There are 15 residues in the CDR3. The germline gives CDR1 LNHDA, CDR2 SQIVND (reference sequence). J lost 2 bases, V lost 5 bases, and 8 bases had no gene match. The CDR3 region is CASSVRDSGNYGYTF. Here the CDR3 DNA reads TGTGCCAGTAGTGTCCGGGACAGTGGGAACTATGGCTACACCTTC.

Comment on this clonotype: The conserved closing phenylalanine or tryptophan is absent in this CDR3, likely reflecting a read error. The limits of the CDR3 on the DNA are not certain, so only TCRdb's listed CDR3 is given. The CDR3 loop reads CASSQAGVNEQSL. J is TRBJ2-1 and V is TRBV3-1; the DNA was not used to check the table's D call, TRBD2. Germline CDR1 reads LGHDT; CDR2 reads YNNKEL (reference sequence). The CDR3 numbers 13 amino acids, ends counted.

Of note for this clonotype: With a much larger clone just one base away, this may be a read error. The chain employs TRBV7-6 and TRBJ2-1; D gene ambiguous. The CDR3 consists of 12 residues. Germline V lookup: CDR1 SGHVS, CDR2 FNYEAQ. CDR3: CASSLGYNEQLF. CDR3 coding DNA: TGTGCCAGCAGCTTAGGCTACAATGAGCAGTTGTTC. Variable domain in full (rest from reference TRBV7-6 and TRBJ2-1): GAGVSQSPRYKVTKRGQDVALRCDPISGHVSLYWYRQALGQGPEFLTYFNYEAQQDKSGLPNDRFSAERPEGSISTLTIQRTEQRDSAMYRCASSLGYNEQLFGPGTRLTVL.

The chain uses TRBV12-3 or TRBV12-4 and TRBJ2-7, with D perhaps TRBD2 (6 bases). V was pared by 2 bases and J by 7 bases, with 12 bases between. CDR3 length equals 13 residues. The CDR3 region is CASSLKARGEQYF. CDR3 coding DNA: TGTGCCAGCAGTTTAAAGGCGCGGGGAGAGCAGTACTTC.